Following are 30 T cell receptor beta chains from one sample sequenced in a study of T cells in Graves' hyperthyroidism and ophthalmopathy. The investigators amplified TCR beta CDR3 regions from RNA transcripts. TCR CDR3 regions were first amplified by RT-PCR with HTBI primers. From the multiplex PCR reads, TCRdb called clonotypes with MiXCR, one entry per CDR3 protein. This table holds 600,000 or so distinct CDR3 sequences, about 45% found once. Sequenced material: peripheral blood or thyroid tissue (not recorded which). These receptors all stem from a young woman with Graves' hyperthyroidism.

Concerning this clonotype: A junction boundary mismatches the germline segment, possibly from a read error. The CDR3 DNA reads TGTGCCAGCAGCCTCCCTTTAACTGGCCCAGCAGCGCGAGACTTC. Amino acid sequence: CASSLPLTGPAARDF. This chain links TRBV7-3 with TRBJ2-5; unclear D gene. Germline assignment: CDR1 SGHTA and CDR2 FQGTGA. The CDR3 has 15 amino acids.

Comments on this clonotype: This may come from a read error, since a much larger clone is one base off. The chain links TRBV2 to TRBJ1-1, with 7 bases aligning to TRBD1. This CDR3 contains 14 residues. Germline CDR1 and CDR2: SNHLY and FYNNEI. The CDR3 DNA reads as TGTGCCGGCAGCCCCCGGACAGGGAACACTGAAGCTTTCTTT. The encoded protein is CAGSPRTGNTEAFF.

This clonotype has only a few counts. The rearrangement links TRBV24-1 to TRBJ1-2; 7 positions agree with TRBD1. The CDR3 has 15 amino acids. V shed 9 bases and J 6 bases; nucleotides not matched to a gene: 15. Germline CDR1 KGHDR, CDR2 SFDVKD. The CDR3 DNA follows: TGTGCCACCCCTCCTAGGACAGGTGTCCCGAATGGCTACACCTTC. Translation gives CATPPRTGVPNGYTF.

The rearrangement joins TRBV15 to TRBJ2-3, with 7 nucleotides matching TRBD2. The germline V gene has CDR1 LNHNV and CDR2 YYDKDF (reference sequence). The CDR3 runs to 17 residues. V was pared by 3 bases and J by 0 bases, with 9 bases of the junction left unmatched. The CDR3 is CATSRGSSGSSTDTQYF. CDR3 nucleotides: TGTGCCACCAGCAGGGGGTCTAGCGGTTCTAGCACAGATACGCAGTATTTT.

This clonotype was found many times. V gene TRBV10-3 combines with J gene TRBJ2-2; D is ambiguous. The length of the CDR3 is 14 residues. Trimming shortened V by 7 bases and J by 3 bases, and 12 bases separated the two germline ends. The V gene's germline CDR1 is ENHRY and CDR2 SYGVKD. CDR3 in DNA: TGTGCCATCACAAAGGACGGTTACACCGGGGAGCTGTTTTTT. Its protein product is CAITKDGYTGELFF.

For the CDR3, the DNA is TGTGCCATCAGTGAGTCAGGAGGCGAGCAGTACTTC. Translating gives CAISESGGEQYF. The J gene is TRBJ2-7, the V gene TRBV10-3; D perhaps matches TRBD2 (5 bases). Germline-derived CDR1 and CDR2 are ENHRY and SYGVKD. With 0 bases removed from V and 6 bases from J, the gap between germline ends came to 6 bases. This CDR3 contains 12 residues.

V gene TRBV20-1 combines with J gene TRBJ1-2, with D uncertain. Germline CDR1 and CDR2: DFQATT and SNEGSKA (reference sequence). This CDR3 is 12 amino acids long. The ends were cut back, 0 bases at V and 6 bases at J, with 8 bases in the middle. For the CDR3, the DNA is TGCAGTGCTAGAGATTGGATCCATGGCTACACCTTC. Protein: CSARDWIHGYTF.

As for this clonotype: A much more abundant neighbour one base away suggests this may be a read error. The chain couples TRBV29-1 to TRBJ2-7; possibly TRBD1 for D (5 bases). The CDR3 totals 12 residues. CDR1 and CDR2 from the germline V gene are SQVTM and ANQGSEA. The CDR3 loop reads CGYRDRVYEQYF. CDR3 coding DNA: TGCGGCTACCGAGACAGAGTCTACGAGCAGTACTTC.

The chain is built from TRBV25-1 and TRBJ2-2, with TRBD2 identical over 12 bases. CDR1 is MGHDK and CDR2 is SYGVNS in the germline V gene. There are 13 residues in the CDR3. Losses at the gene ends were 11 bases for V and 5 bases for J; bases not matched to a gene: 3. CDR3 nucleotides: TGTGCCGGACTAGCGGGAAGAACCGGGGAGCTGTTTTTT. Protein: CAGLAGRTGELFF.

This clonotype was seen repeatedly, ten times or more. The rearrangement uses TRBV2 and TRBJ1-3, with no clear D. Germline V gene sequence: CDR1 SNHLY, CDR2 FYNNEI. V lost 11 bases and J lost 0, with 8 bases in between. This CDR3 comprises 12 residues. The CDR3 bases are TGTGCCCATGGTAACTCTGGAAACACCATATATTTT. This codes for CAHGNSGNTIYF.

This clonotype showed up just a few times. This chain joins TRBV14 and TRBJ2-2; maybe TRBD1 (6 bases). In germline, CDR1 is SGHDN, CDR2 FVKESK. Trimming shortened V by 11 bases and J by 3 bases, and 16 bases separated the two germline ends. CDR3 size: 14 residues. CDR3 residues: CAGADGQYTGELFF. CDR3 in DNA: TGTGCCGGCGCTGACGGACAGTACACCGGGGAGCTGTTTTTT.

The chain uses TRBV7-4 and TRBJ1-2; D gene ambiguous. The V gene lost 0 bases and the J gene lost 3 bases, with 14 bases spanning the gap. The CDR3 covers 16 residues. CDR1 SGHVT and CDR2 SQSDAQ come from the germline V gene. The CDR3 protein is CASSLAPGVDYYGYTF. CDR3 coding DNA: TGTGCCAGCAGCTTAGCCCCCGGGGTGGACTACTATGGCTACACCTTC.

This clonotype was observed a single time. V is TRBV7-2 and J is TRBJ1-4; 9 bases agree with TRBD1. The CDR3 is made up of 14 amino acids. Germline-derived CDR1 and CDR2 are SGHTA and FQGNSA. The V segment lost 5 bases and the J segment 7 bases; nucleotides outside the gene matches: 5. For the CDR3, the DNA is TGTACCAGCAGCGAACAGGGGGCGCGTGAAAAACTGTTTTTT. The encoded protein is CTSSEQGAREKLFF.

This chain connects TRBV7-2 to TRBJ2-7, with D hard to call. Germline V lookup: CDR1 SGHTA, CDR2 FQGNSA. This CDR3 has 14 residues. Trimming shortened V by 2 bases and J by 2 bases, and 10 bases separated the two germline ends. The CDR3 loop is CASSLSRQTYEQYF. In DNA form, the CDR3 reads TGTGCCAGCAGCTTATCTAGGCAAACCTACGAGCAGTACTTC.

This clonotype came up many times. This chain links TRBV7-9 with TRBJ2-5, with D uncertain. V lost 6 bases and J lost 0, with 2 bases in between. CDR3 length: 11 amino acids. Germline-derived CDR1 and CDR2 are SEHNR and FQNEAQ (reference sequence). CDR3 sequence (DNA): TGTGCCAGCAGAAACCAAGAGACCCAGTACTTC. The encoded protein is CASRNQETQYF.

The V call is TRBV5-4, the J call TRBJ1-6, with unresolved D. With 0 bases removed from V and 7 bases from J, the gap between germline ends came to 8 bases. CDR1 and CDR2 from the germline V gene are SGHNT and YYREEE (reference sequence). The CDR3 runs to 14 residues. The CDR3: CASSLGERNSPLHF. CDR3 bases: TGTGCCAGCAGCTTGGGTGAGCGGAATTCACCCCTCCACTTT.

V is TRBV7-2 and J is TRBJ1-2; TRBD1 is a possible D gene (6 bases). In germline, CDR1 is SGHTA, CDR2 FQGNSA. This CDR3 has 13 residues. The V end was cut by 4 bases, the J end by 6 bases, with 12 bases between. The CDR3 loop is CASSSPGHHGYTF. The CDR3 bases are TGTGCCAGCAGCTCACCGGGACATCATGGCTACACCTTC.

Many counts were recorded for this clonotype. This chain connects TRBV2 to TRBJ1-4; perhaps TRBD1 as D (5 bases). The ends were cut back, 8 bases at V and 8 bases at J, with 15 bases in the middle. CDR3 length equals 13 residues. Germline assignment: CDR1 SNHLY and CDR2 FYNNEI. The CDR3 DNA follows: TGTGCCAGCTCCGACAGCCTCGGGGAAAAACTGTTTTTT. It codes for CASSDSLGEKLFF.

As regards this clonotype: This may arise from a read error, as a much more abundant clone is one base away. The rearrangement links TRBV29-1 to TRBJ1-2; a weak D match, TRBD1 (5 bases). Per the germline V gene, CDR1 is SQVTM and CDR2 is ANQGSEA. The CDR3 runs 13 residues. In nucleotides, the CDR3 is TGCAGCGTGACCCCTAGAGACAGTTCTGGCTGCACCTTC. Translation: CSVTPRDSSGCTF.

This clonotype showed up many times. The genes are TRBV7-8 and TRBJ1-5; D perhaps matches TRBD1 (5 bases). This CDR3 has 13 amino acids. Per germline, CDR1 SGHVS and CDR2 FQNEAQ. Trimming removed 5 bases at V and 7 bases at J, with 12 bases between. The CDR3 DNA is TGTGCCAGCAGCCCAATGAGGGGACAGCCCCAGCATTTT. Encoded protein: CASSPMRGQPQHF.

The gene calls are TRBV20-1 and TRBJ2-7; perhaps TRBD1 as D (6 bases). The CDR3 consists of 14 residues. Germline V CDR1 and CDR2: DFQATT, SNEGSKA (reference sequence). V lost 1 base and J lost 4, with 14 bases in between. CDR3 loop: CSARVTRGSYEQYF. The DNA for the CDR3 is TGCAGTGCTAGAGTTACCAGGGGTTCTTACGAGCAGTACTTC.

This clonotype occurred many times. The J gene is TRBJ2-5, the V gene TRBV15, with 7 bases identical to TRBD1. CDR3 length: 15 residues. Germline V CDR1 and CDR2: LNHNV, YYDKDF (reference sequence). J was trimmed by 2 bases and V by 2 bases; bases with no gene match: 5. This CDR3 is CATSRPGTAQETQYF. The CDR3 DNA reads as TGTGCCACCAGCAGACCCGGGACAGCGCAAGAGACCCAGTACTTC.

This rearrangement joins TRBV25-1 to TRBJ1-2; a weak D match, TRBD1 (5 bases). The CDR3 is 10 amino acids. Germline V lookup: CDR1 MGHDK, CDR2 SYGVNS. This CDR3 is CAPTVAGYTF. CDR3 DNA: TGTGCACCGACAGTCGCCGGCTACACCTTC.

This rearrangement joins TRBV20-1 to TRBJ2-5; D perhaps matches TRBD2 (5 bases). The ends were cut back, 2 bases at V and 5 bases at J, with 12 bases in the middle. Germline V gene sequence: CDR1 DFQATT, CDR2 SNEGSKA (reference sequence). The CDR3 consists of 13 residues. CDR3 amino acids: CSARILAGETQYF. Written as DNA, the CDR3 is TGCAGTGCTAGAATTCTAGCTGGCGAGACCCAGTACTTC.

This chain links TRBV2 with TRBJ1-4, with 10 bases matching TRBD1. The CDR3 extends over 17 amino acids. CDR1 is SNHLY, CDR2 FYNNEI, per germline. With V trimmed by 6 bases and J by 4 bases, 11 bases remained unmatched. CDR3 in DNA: TGTGCCAGCAGCCAAGACGGACAGGGGGTACTTAATGAAAAACTGTTTTTT. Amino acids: CASSQDGQGVLNEKLFF.

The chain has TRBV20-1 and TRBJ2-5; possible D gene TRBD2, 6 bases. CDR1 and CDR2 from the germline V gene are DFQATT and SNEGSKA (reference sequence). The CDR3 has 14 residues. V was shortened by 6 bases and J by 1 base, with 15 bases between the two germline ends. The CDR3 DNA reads TGCAGTGCCCGTGGGACTGCCCCCCAAGAGACCCAGTACTTC. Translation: CSARGTAPQETQYF.

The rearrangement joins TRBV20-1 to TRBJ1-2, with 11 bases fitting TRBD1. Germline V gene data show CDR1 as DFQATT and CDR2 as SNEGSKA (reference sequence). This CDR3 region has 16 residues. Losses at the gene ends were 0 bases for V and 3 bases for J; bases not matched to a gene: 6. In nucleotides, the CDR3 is TGCAGTGCTAGAGACCCCCCGGGACAGGGGGACTATGGCTACACCTTC. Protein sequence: CSARDPPGQGDYGYTF.

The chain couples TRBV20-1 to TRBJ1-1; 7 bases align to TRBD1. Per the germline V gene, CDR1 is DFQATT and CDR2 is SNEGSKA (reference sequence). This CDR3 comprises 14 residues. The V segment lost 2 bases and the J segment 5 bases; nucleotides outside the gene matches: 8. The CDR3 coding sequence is TGCAGTGCTAGAAAAGGGGGCAGTGGTACTGAAGCTTTCTTT. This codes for CSARKGGSGTEAFF.

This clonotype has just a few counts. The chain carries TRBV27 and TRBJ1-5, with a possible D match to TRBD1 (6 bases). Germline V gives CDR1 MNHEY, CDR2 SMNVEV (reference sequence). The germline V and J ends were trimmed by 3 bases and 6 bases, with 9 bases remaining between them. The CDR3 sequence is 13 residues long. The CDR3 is CASSFGTSQPQHF. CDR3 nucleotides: TGTGCCAGCAGTTTCGGGACATCTCAGCCCCAGCATTTT.

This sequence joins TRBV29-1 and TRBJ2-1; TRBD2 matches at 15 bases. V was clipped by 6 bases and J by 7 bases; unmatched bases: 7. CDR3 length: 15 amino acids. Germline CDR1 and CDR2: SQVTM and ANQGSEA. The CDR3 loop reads CSVARTSGRGNEQFF. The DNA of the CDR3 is TGCAGCGTGGCCAGGACTAGCGGGAGGGGGAATGAGCAGTTCTTC.